A single sample is the source of the 20 T cell receptor beta chains below, sequenced in a study of CD8 T cells in ankylosing spondylitis. From the 5' RACE reads, TCRdb called clonotypes with MiXCR, one entry per CDR3 protein. The sample carries a few hundred thousand distinct CDR3 sequences, 15% to 20% recorded once. The sample comprised blood, either unsorted or a sorted T cell fraction (not recorded which). These TCRs come from a male donor with ankylosing spondylitis or in good health (not recorded which).

The table lists this clonotype with a few counts. The rearrangement joins TRBV4-1 to TRBJ1-4; no clear D gene. V shed 0 bases and J shed 6 bases, with 26 bases lying between them. This CDR3 is 20 amino acids long. Germline CDR1 MGHRA, CDR2 YSYEKL. CDR3 residues: CASSQDVRRRLTQQDEKLFF. CDR3 bases: TGCGCCAGCAGCCAAGACGTTCGGAGGCGCCTGACCCAGCAAGATGAAAAACTGTTTTTT.

This clonotype was observed a few times. V usage is TRBV7-2 and J usage is TRBJ1-3; possibly TRBD1 for D (5 bases). Germline V lookup: CDR1 SGHTA, CDR2 FQGNSA. This CDR3 has 15 residues. V dropped 0 bases and J dropped 4 bases, with 10 bases sitting between them. In nucleotides, the CDR3 is TGTGCCAGCAGCTTAGCCCCGGGACTAGGAAACACCATATATTTT. It is translated as CASSLAPGLGNTIYF. Using reference TRBV7-2 and TRBJ1-3 for the parts outside the CDR3, the full variable domain is GAGVSQSPSNKVTEKGKDVELRCDPISGHTALYWYRQSLGQGLEFLIYFQGNSAPDKSGLPSDRFSAERTGGSVSTLTIQRTQQEDSAVYLCASSLAPGLGNTIYFGEGSWLTVV.

The chain carries TRBV7-2 and TRBJ2-7; D may correspond to TRBD1 or TRBD2 (5 bases each). Germline values: CDR1 SGHTA, CDR2 FQGNSA. The CDR3 extends over 13 amino acids. Trimming cost V 5 bases and J 4 bases, with 12 bases left between them. The CDR3 coding sequence is TGTGCCAGCAGCGCGTTTGGGGGTTACGAGCAGTACTTC. Its translation is CASSAFGGYEQYF.

This chain uses TRBV7-2 with TRBJ2-7; the D is unclear. Deletions cut 5 bases from V and 1 base from J, with 18 bases between. Per germline, CDR1 SGHTA and CDR2 FQGNSA. The CDR3 runs 16 residues. In DNA form, the CDR3 reads TGTGCCAGCAGCCCCAGGACGGCTACAGTATCCTACGAGCAGTACTTC. It yields the protein CASSPRTATVSYEQYF.

This clonotype was seen only once. The chain has TRBV12-3 or TRBV12-4 and TRBJ2-3; TRBD1 aligns across 7 bases. This CDR3 contains 19 residues. Trimming cost V 3 bases and J 2 bases; bases outside gene matches: 17. The CDR3 is CASSFALKSGTEDTDTQYF. In nucleotides, the CDR3 is TGTGCCAGCAGTTTCGCTCTAAAATCCGGGACAGAGGACACAGATACGCAGTATTTT.

The chain is built from TRBV12-3 or TRBV12-4 and TRBJ2-7; 14 bases line up with TRBD2. The CDR3 extends over 14 amino acids. V was clipped by 6 bases and J by 6 bases; unmatched bases: 4. The CDR3 DNA reads as TGTGCCAGCAGCCGACTAGCGGGAGGGCTCGAGCAGTACTTC. The encoded protein is CASSRLAGGLEQYF.

In this sample, this clonotype turned up a few times. The V gene is TRBV4-1, the J gene TRBJ2-7; 7 bases map to TRBD1. V lost 1 base to trimming and J lost 1 base; unmatched junction nucleotides: 10. This CDR3 is built from 17 residues. Germline CDR1 is MGHRA and CDR2 is YSYEKL. CDR3 coding DNA: TGCGCCAGCAGCCAAGCGAGTCCGGGACAGACTTCCTACGAGCAGTACTTC. Amino acid sequence: CASSQASPGQTSYEQYF.

The chain carries TRBV6-1 and TRBJ2-1, with TRBD2 as a possible D gene (6 bases). Germline CDR1 reads MNHNS; CDR2 reads SASEGT. CDR3 length: 13 residues. Trimming left V 9 bases short and J 5 bases short, with 14 bases between. The CDR3 region is CARILTSDNEQFF. The CDR3 DNA follows: TGTGCCAGGATTTTGACTAGTGACAATGAGCAGTTCTTC.

This clonotype appeared a few times. The CDR3, as DNA: TGCGCCAGCAGCTTGTCCCGGGACTCCCACTCCTACGAGCAGTACTTC. Translated, it gives CASSLSRDSHSYEQYF. The chain combines TRBV5-1 with TRBJ2-7, with D tentatively TRBD2 (6 bases). Between the trimmed V and J ends, which lost 1 base and 0 bases, there was a span of 14 bases. Looked up from germline, CDR1 is SGHRS and CDR2 is YFSETQ. CDR3 length equals 16 residues.

This clonotype was detected only a few times. The rearrangement links TRBV2 to TRBJ2-1; 7 positions agree with TRBD2. Germline V CDR1 and CDR2: SNHLY, FYNNEI. The CDR3 loop spans 17 amino acids. V was pared by 0 bases and J by 6 bases, with 11 bases of the junction left unmatched. The CDR3 DNA sequence: TGTGCCAGCAGTGAAGCGACCATACTAGCGTGGTCCAATGAGCAGTTCTTC. Protein: CASSEATILAWSNEQFF.

The gene calls are TRBV7-2 and TRBJ1-1, with 7 bases fitting TRBD1. CDR3 length: 17 amino acids. CDR1 is SGHTA and CDR2 is FQGNSA in the germline V gene. V lost 5 bases to trimming and J lost 5 bases; unmatched junction nucleotides: 17. The CDR3 loop is CASSINLVEQGRTEAFF. CDR3 nucleotides: TGTGCCAGCAGCATAAACTTGGTGGAACAGGGGCGGACTGAAGCTTTCTTT.

The chain has TRBV30 and TRBJ2-3; 13 bases line up with TRBD2. This CDR3 is built from 14 residues. Germline CDR1 is GTSNPN and CDR2 is SVGIG (reference sequence). Trimming removed 3 bases from V and 5 bases from J; junction bases left unmatched: 2. The CDR3 nucleotides read TGTGCCTGGAGGGGACTAGCGGGAATAGATACGCAGTATTTT. Amino acid sequence: CAWRGLAGIDTQYF. Supplemented by reference TRBV30 and TRBJ2-3, the full variable domain reads SQTIHQWPATLVQPVGSPLSLECTVEGTSNPNLYWYRQAAGRGLQLLFYSVGIGQISSEVPQNLSASRPQDRQFILSSKKLLLSDSGFYLCAWRGLAGIDTQYFGPGTRLTVL.

This clonotype has a count of ten or more. CDR3 in amino acids: CASSFRDQETQYF. The CDR3 DNA sequence: TGTGCCAGCAGCTTCAGGGACCAAGAGACCCAGTACTTC. The chain links TRBV7-9 to TRBJ2-5; possibly TRBD1 for D (5 bases). V was pared by 3 bases and J by 0 bases, with 5 bases between. Per germline, CDR1 SEHNR and CDR2 FQNEAQ (reference sequence). The CDR3 is made up of 13 amino acids. Supplemented by reference TRBV7-9 and TRBJ2-5, the full variable domain reads DTGVSQNPRHKITKRGQNVTFRCDPISEHNRLYWYRQTLGQGPEFLTYFQNEAQLEKSRLLSDRFSAERPKGSFSTLEIQRTEQGDSAMYLCASSFRDQETQYFGPGTRLLVL.

This clonotype was seen only a few times. The V call is TRBV12-3 or TRBV12-4, the J call TRBJ2-5; D remains unclear. Deletions cut 2 bases from V and 4 bases from J, with 11 bases between. The CDR3 sequence is 14 residues long. The CDR3: CASSLYGVVETQYF. CDR3 DNA: TGTGCCAGCAGTTTATATGGGGTGGTAGAGACCCAGTACTTC.

V usage is TRBV12-3 or TRBV12-4 and J usage is TRBJ1-2; 7 bases are a match to TRBD1. This CDR3 spans 14 amino acids. V shed 3 bases and J 6 bases; nucleotides not matched to a gene: 7. DNA of the CDR3: TGTGCCAGCAGTTTCCAGGGGGGGGCAAATGGCTACACCTTC. Translating it yields CASSFQGGANGYTF.

V and J are TRBV5-6 and TRBJ2-1; D gene unclear. This CDR3 has 12 residues. Germline loops: CDR1 SGHDT, CDR2 YYEEEE. The V gene lost 0 bases and the J gene lost 7 bases, with 5 bases spanning the gap. This chain's CDR3 is CASSLGPNEQFF. In DNA, the CDR3 is TGTGCCAGCAGCTTGGGGCCTAATGAGCAGTTCTTC.

V usage is TRBV20-1 and J usage is TRBJ1-1; 8 positions agree with TRBD1. The V segment lost 3 bases and the J segment 5 bases; nucleotides outside the gene matches: 5. Germline CDR1 reads DFQATT; CDR2 reads SNEGSKA (reference sequence). The CDR3 is made up of 13 amino acids. The CDR3 bases are TGCAGTGCTAGGGAGACAGGGGTAACTGAAGCTTTCTTT. Protein product: CSARETGVTEAFF.

V usage is TRBV28 and J usage is TRBJ2-3; 12 nucleotides line up with TRBD2. CDR1 and CDR2 (germline): MDHEN, SYDVKM. This CDR3 spans 17 amino acids. Unmatched junction bases numbered 7, after V lost 4 bases and J lost 2 bases. In nucleotides, the CDR3 is TGTGCCAGCAGTTCACTAGCGGGAGGAAGAGACACAGATACGCAGTATTTT. This sequence encodes CASSSLAGGRDTDTQYF.

The CDR3 protein is CASSLAPLAGDSIYNEQFF. The CDR3 region has the DNA TGTGCCAGCAGCTTAGCGCCTCTAGCGGGAGACTCCATCTACAATGAGCAGTTCTTC. The V call is TRBV7-2, the J call TRBJ2-1; 10 bases fit TRBD2. CDR1 is SGHTA and CDR2 is FQGNSA in the germline V gene. V lost 0 bases, J lost 3 bases, and 11 bases stayed unmatched. The CDR3 length is 19 residues.

This clonotype appeared once. One base away lies a much larger clone, so this may be a sequencing read error. CDR3: CASSPPVTYVQYF. CDR3 coding DNA: TGTGCCAGCTCACCACCAGTCACCTACGTGCAGTACTTC. V is TRBV18 and J is TRBJ2-7; D not resolved. CDR3 length: 13 residues. CDR1 and CDR2 from the germline V gene are KGHSH and LQKENI.